This TCR beta chain was identified in a study of blood T cell repertoires in COVID-19. In this sample, this clone turned up once. Sequenced by immunoSEQ multiplex PCR; TCRdb stores in-frame clones only, minus some. The sample yields roughly 54,000 clones, around 86% seen once. V dropped 7 bases and J dropped 3; count of bases not matched to a gene: 6. The CDR3 runs 13 residues. The sample taken for sequencing was peripheral blood. The TCR comes from a human donor in a cohort sampled during active COVID-19. V usage is TRBV23-1 and J usage is TRBJ2-7, with TRBD1 matching over 7 bases. TRBV23-1 is placed among ORFs of uncertain function. The CDR3 coding sequence is TGCGCCAGCACTAACAGGGGTGTCTACGAGCAGTACTTC. It codes for CASTNRGVYEQYF.